The 9 T cell receptor beta chains reported below all come from one sample, sequenced in a study of neoadjuvant nivolumab and ipilimumab in lung cancer. The method was immunoSEQ multiplex PCR; TCRdb's version includes in-frame clones alone and lacks a portion of them. The table includes over 3,000 clones, around 88% detected once. The sequenced sample was tumor tissue, obtained after neoadjuvant nivolumab, alone or with ipilimumab, at or shortly before surgery. These receptors originate from an adult with non-small cell lung cancer.

The chain recombines TRBV10-1 with TRBJ1-4; TRBD1 agrees at 9 bases. Germline V CDR1 and CDR2: WNHNN, SYGVQD (reference sequence). The CDR3 is made up of 15 amino acids. The J segment lost 5 bases and the V segment lost 5 bases, leaving 6 bases of the junction unmatched. The CDR3 DNA reads TGCGCCAGCAGTCGTGACAGGGGGAAGAATGAAAAACTGTTTTTT. It translates to CASSRDRGKNEKLFF.

This clone was seen a handful of times. The V and J genes are TRBV6-1 and TRBJ2-3; D remains ambiguous. V shed 8 bases and J shed 0 bases, with 12 bases lying between them. This CDR3 region has 14 residues. CDR1 is MNHNS and CDR2 is SASEGT in the germline V gene. The CDR3 DNA sequence: TGTGCCAGCGCCGAACTGACTAGCACAGATACGCAGTATTTT. Translated: CASAELTSTDTQYF.

V and J are TRBV13 and TRBJ1-3; D remains ambiguous. Per germline, CDR1 PRHDT and CDR2 FYEKMQ (reference sequence). V was trimmed by 4 bases and J by 4 bases, leaving 23 bases between them. The CDR3 has 18 residues. CDR3 DNA sequence: TGTGCCAGCAGCTCAGTGCACCAGAATGAGGGAGAAGGAAACACCATATATTTT. Translating gives CASSSVHQNEGEGNTIYF.

The chain carries TRBV7-8 and TRBJ1-2; D is possibly TRBD1 (5 bases). Per germline, CDR1 SGHVS and CDR2 FQNEAQ. Trimming took 1 base from V and 6 from J, leaving 6 bases between them. The CDR3 length is 12 residues. CDR3 region: CASSLVGDGYTF. The CDR3 coding sequence is TGTGCCAGCAGCTTAGTGGGGGATGGCTACACCTTC.

This clone was found a few times. The chain uses TRBV9 and TRBJ2-5, with D tentatively TRBD1 or TRBD2 (6 bases each). The CDR3 is 14 residues long. Germline lookup yields CDR1 SGDLS and CDR2 YYNGEE. Trimming removed 8 bases at V and 2 bases at J, with 16 bases between. The DNA for the CDR3 is TGTGCCAGTAAAAGGGGGGACTCACAAGAGACCCAGTACTTC. Amino acids: CASKRGDSQETQYF.

V is TRBV5-4 and J is TRBJ2-7; 9 bases are shared with TRBD1. The V and J ends lost 4 bases and 6 bases, in that order; junction bases with no gene match: 11. CDR3 length: 15 amino acids. CDR1 and CDR2 (germline): SGHNT, YYREEE (reference sequence). The DNA of the CDR3 is TGTGCCAGCAGCCCACGGACAGGGGTCCTCGGCGAGCAGTACTTC. Its protein is CASSPRTGVLGEQYF.

The sample holds a few counts of this clone. The chain is built from TRBV10-3 and TRBJ2-7; tentative D call: TRBD2 (7 bases). Germline V gene lookup returns CDR1 ENHRY and CDR2 SYGVKD. This CDR3 contains 14 residues. V was pared by 10 bases and J by 0 bases, with 16 bases between. In DNA, the CDR3 is TGTGCCACCTGGGAGGGGGGGGCCTCCTACGAGCAGTACTTC. Residues: CATWEGGASYEQYF.

The CDR3 is CASSLGGKKDNSPLHF. CDR3 nucleotides: TGTGCCAGCAGTTTAGGAGGGAAGAAGGATAATTCACCCCTCCACTTT. The chain carries TRBV28 and TRBJ1-6; D is ambiguous. Germline values: CDR1 MDHEN, CDR2 SYDVKM. V dropped 2 bases and J dropped 5 bases, with 13 bases sitting between them. The CDR3 extends over 16 amino acids.

V gene TRBV28 combines with J gene TRBJ2-7; TRBD1 matches at 12 bases. This CDR3 has 15 residues. Germline V CDR1 and CDR2: MDHEN, SYDVKM. V shed 6 bases, J shed 5 bases, and the junction held 8 bases outside the gene matches. For the CDR3, the DNA is TGTGCCAGCAGCCCGGGACAGGGGGCCGTAAACGAGCAGTACTTC. It is translated as CASSPGQGAVNEQYF.